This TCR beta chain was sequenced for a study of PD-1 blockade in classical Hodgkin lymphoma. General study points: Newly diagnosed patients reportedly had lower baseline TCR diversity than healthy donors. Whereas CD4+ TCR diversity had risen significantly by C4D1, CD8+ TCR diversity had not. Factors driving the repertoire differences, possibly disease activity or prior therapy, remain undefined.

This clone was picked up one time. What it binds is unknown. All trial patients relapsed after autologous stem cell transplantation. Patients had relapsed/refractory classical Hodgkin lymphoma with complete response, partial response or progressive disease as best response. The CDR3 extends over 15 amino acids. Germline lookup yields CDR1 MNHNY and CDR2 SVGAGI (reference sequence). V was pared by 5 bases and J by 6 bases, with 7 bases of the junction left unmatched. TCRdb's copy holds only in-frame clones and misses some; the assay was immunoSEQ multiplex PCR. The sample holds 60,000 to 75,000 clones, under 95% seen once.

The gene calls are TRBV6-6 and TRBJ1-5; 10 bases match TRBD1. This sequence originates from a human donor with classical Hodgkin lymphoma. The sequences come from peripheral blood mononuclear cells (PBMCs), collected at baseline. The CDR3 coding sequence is TGTGCCAGCAGTAGCGGGACAGGGGTGTTTCAGCCCCAGCATTTT. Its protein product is CASSSGTGVFQPQHF.